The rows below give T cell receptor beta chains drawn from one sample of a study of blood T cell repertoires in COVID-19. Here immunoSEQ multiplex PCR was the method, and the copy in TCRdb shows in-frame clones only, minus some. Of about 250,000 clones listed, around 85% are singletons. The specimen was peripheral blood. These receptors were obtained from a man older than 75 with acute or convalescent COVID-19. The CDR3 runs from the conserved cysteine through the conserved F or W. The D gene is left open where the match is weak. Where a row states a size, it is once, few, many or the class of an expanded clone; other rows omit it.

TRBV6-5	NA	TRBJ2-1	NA	CASNGGTQSYNEQFF	TGTGCCAGCAACGGCGGGACTCAATCCTACAATGAGCAGTTCTTC
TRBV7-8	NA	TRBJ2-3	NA	CASSFNGLRQDTQYF	TGTGCCAGCAGCTTCAATGGACTACGACAAGATACGCAGTATTTT
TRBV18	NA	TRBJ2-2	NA	CASLQTASNTGELFF	TGTGCCAGCTTACAGACAGCCTCGAACACCGGGGAGCTGTTTTTT
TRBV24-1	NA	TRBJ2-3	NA	CATSDRVSITDTQYF	TGTGCCACCAGTGATCGGGTCAGTATAACAGATACGCAGTATTTT
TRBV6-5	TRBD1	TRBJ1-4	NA	CASTSGQGGKLFF	TGTGCCAGCACCTCGGGACAGGGTGGAAAACTGTTTTTT
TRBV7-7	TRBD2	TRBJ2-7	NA	CASSRGGLAGAGEQYF	TGTGCCAGCAGCCGAGGGGGACTAGCGGGAGCGGGCGAGCAGTACTTC
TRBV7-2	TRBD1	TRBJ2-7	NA	CASSLARQGKVF	TGTGCCAGCAGCTTAGCCAGACAGGGTAAGGTCTTC
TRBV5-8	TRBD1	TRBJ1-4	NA	CASAQGTGVSANEKLFF	TGTGCCAGCGCACAAGGGACAGGGGTTTCCGCGAATGAAAAACTGTTTTTT
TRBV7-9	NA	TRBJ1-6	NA	CASSLTGPSGDSPLHF	TGTGCCAGCAGCTTAACAGGGCCTTCAGGAGATTCACCCCTCCACTTT
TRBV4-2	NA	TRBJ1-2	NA	CASSQDLTAANYGYTF	TGTGCCAGCAGCCAAGATTTAACAGCAGCTAACTATGGCTACACCTTC
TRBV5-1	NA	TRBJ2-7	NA	CASSLEAQTYEQYF	TGCGCCAGCAGCTTGGAAGCACAGACCTACGAGCAGTACTTC
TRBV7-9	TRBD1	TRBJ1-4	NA	CASSSAGQTNEKLFF	TGTGCCAGCAGCTCCGCGGGACAGACTAATGAAAAACTGTTTTTT
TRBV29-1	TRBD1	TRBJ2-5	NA	CSGRTGTETQYF	TGCAGCGGCCGGACAGGGACAGAGACCCAGTACTTC
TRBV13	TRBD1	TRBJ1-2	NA	CASSFEGGNYGYTF	TGTGCCAGCAGCTTCGAAGGGGGCAACTATGGCTACACCTTC
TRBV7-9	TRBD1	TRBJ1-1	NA	CASSLSTGGNEAFF	TGTGCCAGCAGCTTATCCACAGGGGGTAATGAAGCTTTCTTT
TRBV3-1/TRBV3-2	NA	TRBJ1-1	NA	CASSQGQSNTEAFF	TGTGCCAGCAGCCAAGGGCAATCGAACACTGAAGCTTTCTTT
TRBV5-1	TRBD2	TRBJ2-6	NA	CASSPGTSGVGGANVLTF	TGCGCCAGCAGCCCCGGGACTAGCGGGGTCGGTGGGGCCAACGTCCTGACTTTC
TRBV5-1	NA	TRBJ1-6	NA	CASSQEGKNSPLHF	TGCGCCAGCAGCCAGGAGGGGAAGAATTCACCCCTCCACTTT
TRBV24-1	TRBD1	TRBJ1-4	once	CATSDPRGETNEKLFF	TGTGCCACCAGTGATCCCAGGGGGGAGACTAATGAAAAACTGTTTTTT
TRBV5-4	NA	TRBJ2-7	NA	CASSLGGGSYEQYF	TGTGCCAGCAGCTTGGGTGGAGGCTCCTACGAGCAGTACTTC
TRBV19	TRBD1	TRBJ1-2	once	CASSVPGQLNYGYTF	TGTGCCAGTAGTGTACCGGGACAGCTTAACTATGGCTACACCTTC
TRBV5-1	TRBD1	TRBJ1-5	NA	CASSLWTGPNQPQHF	TGCGCCAGCAGCTTGTGGACAGGGCCCAATCAGCCCCAGCATTTT
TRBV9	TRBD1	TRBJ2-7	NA	CASSVGQGAMAYEQYF	TGTGCCAGCAGCGTAGGTCAGGGGGCGATGGCCTACGAGCAGTACTTC
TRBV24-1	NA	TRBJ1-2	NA	CATSDRVANYGYTF	TGTGCCACCAGTGACAGGGTAGCTAACTATGGCTACACCTTC
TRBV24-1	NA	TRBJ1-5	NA	CATSEGQFFNQPQHF	TGTGCCACCAGTGAAGGACAGTTCTTCAATCAGCCCCAGCATTTT
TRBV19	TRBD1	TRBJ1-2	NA	CASSIRQGAVGYTF	TGTGCCAGTAGTATACGACAGGGGGCGGTCGGCTACACCTTC
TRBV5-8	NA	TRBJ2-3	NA	CASSLDRDTPQDTQYF	TGTGCCAGCAGCCTGGACCGGGACACCCCCCAAGATACGCAGTATTTT
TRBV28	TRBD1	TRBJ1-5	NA	CASSPTGVQPQHF	TGTGCCAGCAGTCCCACAGGGGTTCAGCCCCAGCATTTT
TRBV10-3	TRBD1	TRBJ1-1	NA	CAIKGQGANTEAFF	TGTGCCATAAAGGGACAGGGTGCGAACACTGAAGCTTTCTTT
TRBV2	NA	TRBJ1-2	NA	CASSDRGDAGPGGYTF	TGTGCCAGCAGTGATCGGGGGGACGCCGGCCCCGGGGGCTACACCTTC
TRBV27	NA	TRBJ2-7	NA	CASLSYEQYF	TGTGCCAGCCTTTCCTACGAGCAGTACTTC
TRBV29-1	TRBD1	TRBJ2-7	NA	CSVTGGSAYEQYF	TGCAGCGTAACAGGGGGCTCTGCCTACGAGCAGTACTTC
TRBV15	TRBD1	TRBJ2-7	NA	CATSRVGQGYEQYF	TGTGCCACCAGCAGAGTGGGACAGGGTTACGAGCAGTACTTC
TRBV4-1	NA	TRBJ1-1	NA	CASRHAGKRNTEAFF	TGCGCCAGCAGGCATGCGGGGAAGAGGAACACTGAAGCTTTCTTT
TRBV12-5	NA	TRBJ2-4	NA	CASGLVLRTAHKNIQYF	TGTGCTAGTGGTTTGGTACTTAGGACAGCCCACAAAAACATTCAGTACTTC
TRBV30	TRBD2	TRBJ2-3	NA	CAWRPGVAGGYTDTQYF	TGTGCCTGGAGACCCGGGGTAGCGGGGGGGTACACAGATACGCAGTATTTT
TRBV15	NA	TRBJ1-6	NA	CATSRDGRYSPLHF	TGTGCCACCAGCAGAGATGGCCGCTATTCACCCCTCCACTTT
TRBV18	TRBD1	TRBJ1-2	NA	CASSLPGQGGTF	TGTGCCAGCTCTCTACCCGGACAGGGTGGCACCTTC
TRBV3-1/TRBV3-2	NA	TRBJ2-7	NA	CASSQSRVSYEQYF	TGTGCCAGCAGCCAAAGCCGAGTCTCCTACGAGCAGTACTTC
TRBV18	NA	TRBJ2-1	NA	CASSPPKGSTGNEQFF	TGTGCCAGCTCACCACCGAAGGGGTCCACCGGCAATGAGCAGTTCTTC
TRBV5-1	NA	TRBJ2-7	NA	CASSLFIQASSYEQYF	TGCGCCAGCAGCTTGTTCATACAGGCCAGCTCCTACGAGCAGTACTTC
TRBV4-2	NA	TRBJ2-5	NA	CASSQDRVAGETQYF	TGTGCCAGCAGCCAAGATAGGGTAGCAGGGGAGACCCAGTACTTC
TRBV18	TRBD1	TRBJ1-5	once	CASSLDRVNQPQHF	TGTGCCAGCTCATTAGACAGGGTCAATCAGCCCCAGCATTTT
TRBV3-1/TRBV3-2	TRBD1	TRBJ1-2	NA	CASSQVGGQGYGYTF	TGTGCCAGCAGCCAAGTAGGGGGACAGGGGTATGGCTACACCTTC
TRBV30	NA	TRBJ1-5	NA	CAWSGGDGQPQHF	TGTGCCTGGTCTGGGGGCGATGGCCAGCCCCAGCATTTT
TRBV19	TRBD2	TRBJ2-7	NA	CATKTSGSDYEQYF	TGTGCCACTAAGACTAGCGGGAGTGATTACGAGCAGTACTTC
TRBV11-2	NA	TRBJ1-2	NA	CASSLVGGDGYTF	TGTGCCAGCAGCTTAGTAGGGGGGGATGGCTACACCTTC
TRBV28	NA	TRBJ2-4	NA	CASSLFSGVAKNIQYF	TGTGCCAGCAGTTTATTCAGCGGAGTAGCCAAAAACATTCAGTACTTC
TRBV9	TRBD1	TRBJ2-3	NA	CASSVVDRGDTQYF	TGTGCCAGCAGCGTAGTGGACAGGGGTGATACGCAGTATTTT
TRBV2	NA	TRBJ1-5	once	CASTNLRNSYSNQPQHF	TGTGCCAGCACCAACTTAAGGAACAGTTATAGCAATCAGCCCCAGCATTTT
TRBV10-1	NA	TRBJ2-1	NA	CASSESGSYNEQFF	TGCGCCAGCAGTGAGTCCGGTAGCTACAATGAGCAGTTCTTC
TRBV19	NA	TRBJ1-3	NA	CASSIGQPGDTIYF	TGTGCCAGTAGTATTGGGCAGCCGGGGGACACCATATATTTT
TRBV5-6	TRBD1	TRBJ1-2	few	CASSSGQGMGGYTF	TGTGCCAGCAGCTCCGGACAGGGGATGGGTGGCTACACCTTC
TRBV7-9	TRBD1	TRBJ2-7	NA	CASSSPPGQGYGVSYEQYF	TGTGCCAGCAGCTCCCCACCGGGACAGGGTTATGGTGTCTCCTACGAGCAGTACTTC